The 27 T cell receptor beta chains below all came from one sample that was sequenced in a study of siplizumab effects on memory and regulatory T cells. Data came from immunoSEQ multiplex PCR; TCRdb stores just in-frame clones and leaves some out. The table records 45,000 to 60,000 clones, roughly 87% of them present only once. Sequencing was carried out using naive CD8+ T cells sorted from blood. Receptors originate from a human donor in good health.

The chain carries TRBV4-2 and TRBJ1-6; 7 bases fit TRBD1. With 1 base clipped from V and 7 bases from J, the junction kept 1 base outside the gene matches. The germline gives CDR1 LGHNA, CDR2 YNFKEQ. The length of the CDR3 is 14 residues. The CDR3 spells CASSQGQGNSPLHF. The CDR3 nucleotides are TGTGCCAGCAGCCAAGGACAGGGAAATTCACCCCTCCACTTT.

The chain recombines TRBV5-4 with TRBJ2-7; no definite D call. The CDR3 is made up of 13 amino acids. V was shortened by 2 bases and J by 7 bases, with 13 bases between the two germline ends. Per germline, CDR1 SGHNT and CDR2 YYREEE (reference sequence). CDR3 region: CASSLRALREQYF. The CDR3 DNA reads TGTGCCAGCAGCTTACGAGCTCTCAGAGAGCAGTACTTC.

The chain is built from TRBV4-1 and TRBJ2-2; possibly TRBD1 for D (5 bases). This CDR3 spans 14 amino acids. With 4 bases removed from V and 7 bases from J, the gap between germline ends came to 13 bases. Germline CDR1 and CDR2: MGHRA and YSYEKL. DNA for the CDR3: TGCGCCAGCAGCCTGGAGCAGGGCTACGGGGAGCTGTTTTTT. It translates to CASSLEQGYGELFF.

This chain joins TRBV11-2 and TRBJ1-2, with D possibly being TRBD1 (5 bases). CDR1 and CDR2 (germline): SGHAT, FQNNGV. This CDR3 is built from 14 residues. V was shortened by 2 bases and J by 3 bases, with 10 bases between the two germline ends. CDR3 protein: CASSLRGGDYGYTF. The CDR3 nucleotides read TGTGCCAGCAGCTTAAGGGGCGGAGACTATGGCTACACCTTC.

J is TRBJ2-1 and V is TRBV19, with TRBD2 identical over 8 bases. Per the germline V gene, CDR1 is LNHDA and CDR2 is SQIVND (reference sequence). V dropped 6 bases and J dropped 4; count of bases not matched to a gene: 8. The CDR3 spans 15 residues. In nucleotides, the CDR3 is TGTGCCAGTAGCCTGGGACTAGGAACGTACAATGAGCAGTTCTTC. It is translated as CASSLGLGTYNEQFF.

The rearrangement joins TRBV29-1 to TRBJ1-3; perhaps TRBD1 as D (5 bases). The CDR3 consists of 17 residues. CDR1 is SQVTM, CDR2 ANQGSEA, per germline. V was cut by 7 bases and J by 0 bases, with 22 bases left in between. Here the CDR3 DNA reads TGCAGCGCCAGAGGGACGGAGATTACCAACTCTGGAAACACCATATATTTT. Translated, it gives CSARGTEITNSGNTIYF.

V and J are TRBV13 and TRBJ2-3; D call uncertain. In germline, CDR1 is PRHDT, CDR2 FYEKMQ (reference sequence). V was shortened by 5 bases and J by 0 bases, with 18 bases between the two germline ends. The CDR3 length is 17 residues. The DNA for the CDR3 is TGTGCCAGCAGCCATATTTTACAGAAAACTAGCACAGATACGCAGTATTTT. Its protein is CASSHILQKTSTDTQYF.

This chain connects TRBV2 to TRBJ2-7, with 13 positions matching TRBD2. Per the germline V gene, CDR1 is SNHLY and CDR2 is FYNNEI. V was pared by 11 bases and J by 7 bases, with 8 bases of the junction left unmatched. The length of the CDR3 is 13 residues. CDR3 DNA: TGTGCCTGCCTGGGACTAGCGGGGCAGGAGCAGTACTTC. It is translated as CACLGLAGQEQYF. Drawing the rest from reference TRBV2 and TRBJ2-7, the complete variable domain is EPEVTQTPSHQVTQMGQEVILRCVPISNHLYFYWYRQILGQKVEFLVSFYNNEISEKSEIFDDQFSVERPDGSNFTLKIRSTKLEDSAMYFCACLGLAGQEQYFGPGTRLTVT.

The rearrangement links TRBV7-9 to TRBJ2-2; TRBD2 matches at 12 bases. This CDR3 contains 16 residues. Germline V gives CDR1 SEHNR, CDR2 FQNEAQ (reference sequence). J lost 2 bases, V lost 3 bases, and 1 base had no gene match. CDR3 sequence (DNA): TGTGCCAGCAGCTTTGGACTAGCGGGAAACACCGGGGAGCTGTTTTTT. As protein: CASSFGLAGNTGELFF.

The V and J genes are TRBV4-1 and TRBJ2-7, with TRBD1 as a possible D gene (5 bases). Germline V gene data show CDR1 as MGHRA and CDR2 as YSYEKL. The CDR3 loop spans 14 amino acids. The germline V and J ends were trimmed by 2 bases and 3 bases, with 11 bases remaining between them. The CDR3 sequence: CASSQLPDSYEQYF. CDR3 bases: TGCGCCAGCAGCCAACTACCCGACAGCTACGAGCAGTACTTC.

The chain combines TRBV19 with TRBJ1-5; D is perhaps TRBD1 (6 bases). There are 14 residues in the CDR3. Germline V gene lookup returns CDR1 LNHDA and CDR2 SQIVND (reference sequence). V was clipped by 6 bases and J by 5 bases, with 14 bases between them. CDR3 amino acids: CASRITGRDQPQHF. CDR3 DNA sequence: TGTGCCAGTAGGATAACAGGGCGCGATCAGCCCCAGCATTTT.

The chain recombines TRBV9 with TRBJ2-1, with 15 bases aligning to TRBD2. There are 16 residues in the CDR3. V was pared by 4 bases and J by 8 bases, with 7 bases of the junction left unmatched. CDR1 is SGDLS, CDR2 YYNGEE, per germline. The CDR3 loop is CASSSWTSGGAYEQFF. The CDR3 nucleotides read TGTGCCAGCAGCTCGTGGACTAGCGGGGGGGCCTATGAGCAGTTCTTC. The full variable domain, completed using reference TRBV9 and TRBJ2-1, is DSGVTQTPKHLITATGQRVTLRCSPRSGDLSVYWYQQSLDQGLQFLIQYYNGEERAKGNILERFSAQQFPDLHSELNLSSLELGDSALYFCASSSWTSGGAYEQFFGPGTRLTVL.

CDR3 sequence: CASSIQWGGKNEQFF. The CDR3 DNA reads as TGTGCCAGCAGTATACAATGGGGCGGGAAAAATGAGCAGTTCTTC. The chain has TRBV6-1 and TRBJ2-1; D is perhaps TRBD2 (6 bases). The V end was cut by 5 bases, the J end by 7 bases, with 18 bases between. Per the germline V gene, CDR1 is MNHNS and CDR2 is SASEGT. This CDR3 is built from 15 residues.

The J gene is TRBJ2-7, the V gene TRBV4-1; D is perhaps TRBD1 (6 bases). This CDR3 is built from 13 residues. V dropped 1 base and J dropped 3 bases, with 7 bases sitting between them. Germline lookup yields CDR1 MGHRA and CDR2 YSYEKL. The CDR3 is CASSQVGGYEQYF. For the CDR3, the DNA is TGCGCCAGCAGCCAAGTAGGGGGCTACGAGCAGTACTTC.

The chain employs TRBV7-8 and TRBJ2-5; D not certain. The closer fit of TRBJ2-7 to the DNA end suggests the J call may be wrong. Looked up from germline, CDR1 is SGHVS and CDR2 is FQNEAQ. This CDR3 has 14 amino acids. The DNA for the CDR3 is TGTGCCAGCAGCTTAGCGCCCATACTCTACGAGCAGTACTTC. Translation gives CASSLAPILYEQYF.

The chain uses TRBV27 and TRBJ2-7; 7 positions match TRBD1. CDR1 MNHEY and CDR2 SMNVEV come from the germline V gene (reference sequence). The CDR3 runs 15 residues. V dropped 3 bases and J dropped 1; count of bases not matched to a gene: 6. The CDR3 DNA is TGTGCCAGCAGTTTTAACAGGGGAGTATCCTACGAGCAGTACTTC. It yields the protein CASSFNRGVSYEQYF.

This CDR3 reads CASSLVGLAGYHEQFF. CDR3 nucleotides: TGTGCCAGCAGCTTAGTGGGACTAGCGGGATACCATGAGCAGTTCTTC. The rearrangement links TRBV7-9 to TRBJ2-1; 13 nucleotides align to TRBD2. Germline trimming cut 1 base from V and 8 bases from J; bases unmatched to any gene: 5. CDR3 length: 16 amino acids. CDR1 and CDR2 (germline): SEHNR, FQNEAQ (reference sequence).

This chain links TRBV5-5 with TRBJ2-7, with D maybe TRBD2 (6 bases). The length of the CDR3 is 16 residues. Germline lookup yields CDR1 SGHKS and CDR2 YYEKEE (reference sequence). V was cut by 5 bases and J by 0 bases, with 18 bases left in between. CDR3 region: CASRPPGGPISYEQYF. The CDR3 bases are TGTGCCAGCAGGCCCCCCGGGGGTCCCATCTCCTACGAGCAGTACTTC.

A note on this clone: This CDR3 is also generated by other DNA sequences in the sample. The rearrangement uses TRBV2 and TRBJ2-3; TRBD1 matches at 9 bases. Germline V CDR1 and CDR2: SNHLY, FYNNEI. V was pared by 7 bases and J by 4 bases, with 12 bases of the junction left unmatched. The CDR3 extends over 16 amino acids. CDR3 amino acids: CASTGSGTGWADTQYF. CDR3 coding DNA: TGTGCCAGCACCGGGTCCGGGACAGGGTGGGCAGATACGCAGTATTTT.

This chain connects TRBV6-5 to TRBJ2-1; 7 nucleotides align to TRBD1. Germline assignment: CDR1 MNHEY and CDR2 SVGAGI. This CDR3 is 14 amino acids long. Trimming removed 0 bases from V and 6 bases from J; junction bases left unmatched: 2. The CDR3 region is CASSYSQGTNEQFF. DNA of the CDR3: TGTGCCAGCAGTTACTCACAGGGGACCAATGAGCAGTTCTTC.

This clone was seen just once. The chain carries TRBV29-1 and TRBJ2-7; 10 bases are a match to TRBD1. The CDR3 runs to 13 residues. CDR1 is SQVTM, CDR2 ANQGSEA, per germline. Trimming took 6 bases from V and 3 from J; bases not matched to a gene: 5. CDR3 DNA: TGCAGCGTCGATGGGACAGGGGACTACGAGCAGTACTTC. Amino acids: CSVDGTGDYEQYF.

The genes are TRBV14 and TRBJ2-1, with 14 bases lining up with TRBD2. Germline loops: CDR1 SGHDN, CDR2 FVKESK. V trimming: 1 base; J trimming: 2 bases; junction bases outside the gene matches: 10. The CDR3 sequence is 20 residues long. The CDR3 region is CASSQGPGLAGVAPYNEQFF. CDR3 sequence (DNA): TGTGCCAGCAGCCAAGGTCCGGGACTAGCGGGAGTTGCCCCCTACAATGAGCAGTTCTTC.

This chain uses TRBV15 with TRBJ2-5; possibly TRBD2 for D (5 bases). Germline CDR1 LNHNV, CDR2 YYDKDF (reference sequence). The CDR3 is made up of 14 amino acids. V was shortened by 1 base and J by 1 base, with 7 bases between the two germline ends. The CDR3 DNA follows: TGTGCCACCAGCAGAGTGGACTTCCAAGAGACCCAGTACTTC. It specifies CATSRVDFQETQYF.

V gene TRBV27 combines with J gene TRBJ2-7, with 13 bases fitting TRBD2. V was clipped by 3 bases and J by 2 bases; unmatched bases: 4. The CDR3 contains 16 residues. Germline lookup yields CDR1 MNHEY and CDR2 SMNVEV (reference sequence). CDR3 residues: CASSFKLAGGPYEQYF. The CDR3 DNA reads TGTGCCAGCAGTTTCAAACTAGCGGGAGGGCCCTACGAGCAGTACTTC.

This clone was seen only a few times. The rearrangement links TRBV5-1 to TRBJ2-7; 8 bases match TRBD2. V was pared by 1 base and J by 7 bases, with 13 bases of the junction left unmatched. The CDR3 runs 16 residues. In germline, CDR1 is SGHRS, CDR2 YFSETQ. DNA for the CDR3: TGCGCCAGCAGCTTGTTCGAATCGGGAGGGCCTCAGGAGCAGTACTTC. Translation: CASSLFESGGPQEQYF. The full variable domain, in which reference TRBV5-1 and TRBJ2-7 provide the parts outside the CDR3, is KAGVTQTPRYLIKTRGQQVTLSCSPISGHRSVSWYQQTPGQGLQFLFEYFSETQRNKGNFPGRFSGRQFSNSRSEMNVSTLELGDSALYLCASSLFESGGPQEQYFGPGTRLTVT.

Turning to this clone: The same CDR3 can be traced to other DNA sequences in this sample. CDR3 coding DNA: TGTGCCAGTAGTATCGGCGTGAACACTGAAGCTTTCTTT. This encodes CASSIGVNTEAFF. The chain carries TRBV19 and TRBJ1-1; D is uncertain. The germline gives CDR1 LNHDA, CDR2 SQIVND (reference sequence). The CDR3 has 13 amino acids. Trimming took 3 bases from V and 0 from J, leaving 5 bases between them.

The rearrangement joins TRBV6-4 to TRBJ2-1; D gene unclear. This CDR3 region has 13 residues. V gave up 4 bases and J gave up 2 bases, with 6 bases separating them. Germline V CDR1 and CDR2: MRHNA, SNTAGT. The CDR3 loop reads CASSAGAYNEQFF. The CDR3 DNA reads TGTGCCAGCAGTGCTGGGGCCTACAATGAGCAGTTCTTC.